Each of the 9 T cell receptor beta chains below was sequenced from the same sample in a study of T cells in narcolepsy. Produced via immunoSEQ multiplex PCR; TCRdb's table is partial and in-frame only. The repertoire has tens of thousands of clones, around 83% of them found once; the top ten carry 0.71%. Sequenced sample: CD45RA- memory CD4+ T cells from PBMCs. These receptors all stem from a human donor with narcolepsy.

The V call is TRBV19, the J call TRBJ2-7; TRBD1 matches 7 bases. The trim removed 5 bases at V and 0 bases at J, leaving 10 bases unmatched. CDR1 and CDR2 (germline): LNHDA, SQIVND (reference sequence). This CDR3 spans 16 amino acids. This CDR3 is CASSQGWRTGSYEQYF. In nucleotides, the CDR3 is TGTGCCAGTAGTCAGGGGTGGCGGACAGGCTCCTACGAGCAGTACTTC.

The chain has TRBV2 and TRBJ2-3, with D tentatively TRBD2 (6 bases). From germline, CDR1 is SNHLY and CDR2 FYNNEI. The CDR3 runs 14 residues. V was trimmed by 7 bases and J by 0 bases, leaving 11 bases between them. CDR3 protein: CASTSAGSTDTQYF. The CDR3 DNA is TGTGCCAGCACGAGTGCGGGGAGCACAGATACGCAGTATTTT.

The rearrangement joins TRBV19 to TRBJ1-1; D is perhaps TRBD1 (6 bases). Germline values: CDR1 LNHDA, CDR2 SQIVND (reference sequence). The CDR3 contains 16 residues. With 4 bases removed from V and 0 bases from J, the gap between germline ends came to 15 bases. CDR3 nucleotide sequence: TGTGCCAGTAGTAACCCTCAGACAGGAATGAACACTGAAGCTTTCTTT. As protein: CASSNPQTGMNTEAFF.

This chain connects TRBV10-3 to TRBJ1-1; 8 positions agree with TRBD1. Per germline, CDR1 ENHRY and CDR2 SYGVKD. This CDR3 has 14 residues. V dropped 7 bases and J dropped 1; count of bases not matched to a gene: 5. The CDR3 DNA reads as TGTGCCATCATGGCGACAGGGGCGAACACTGAAGCTTTCTTT. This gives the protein CAIMATGANTEAFF.

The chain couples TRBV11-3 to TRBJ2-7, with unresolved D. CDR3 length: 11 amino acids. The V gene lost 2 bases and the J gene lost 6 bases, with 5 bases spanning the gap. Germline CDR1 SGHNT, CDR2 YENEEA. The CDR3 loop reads CASSLRGEQYF. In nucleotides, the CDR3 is TGTGCCAGCAGCTTAAGAGGCGAGCAGTACTTC.

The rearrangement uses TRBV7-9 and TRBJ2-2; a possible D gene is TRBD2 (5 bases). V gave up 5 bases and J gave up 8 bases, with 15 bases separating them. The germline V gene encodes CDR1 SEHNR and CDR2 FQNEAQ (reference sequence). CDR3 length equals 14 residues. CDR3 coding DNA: TGTGCCAGCAGCGCCAGGCCGGGGTCGGGGGAGCTGTTTTTT. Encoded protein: CASSARPGSGELFF.

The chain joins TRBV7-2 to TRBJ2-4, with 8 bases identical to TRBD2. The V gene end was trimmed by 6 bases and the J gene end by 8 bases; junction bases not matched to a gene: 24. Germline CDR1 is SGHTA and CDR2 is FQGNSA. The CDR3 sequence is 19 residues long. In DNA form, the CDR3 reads TGTGCCAGCAGTCTACTCCCTGGGGGGACCCCAGGGCGGGGGGACATTCAGTACTTC. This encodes CASSLLPGGTPGRGDIQYF.

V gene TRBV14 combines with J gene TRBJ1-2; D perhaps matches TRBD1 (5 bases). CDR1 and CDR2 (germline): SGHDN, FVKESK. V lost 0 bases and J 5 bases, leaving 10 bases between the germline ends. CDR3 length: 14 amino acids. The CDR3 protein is CASSQEVGTYGYTF. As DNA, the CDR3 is TGTGCCAGCAGCCAAGAGGTGGGGACGTATGGCTACACCTTC.

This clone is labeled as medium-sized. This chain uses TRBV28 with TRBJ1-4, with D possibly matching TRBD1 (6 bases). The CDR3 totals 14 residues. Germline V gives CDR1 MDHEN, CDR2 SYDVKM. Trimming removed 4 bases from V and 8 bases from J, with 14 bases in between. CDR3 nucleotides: TGTGCCAGCAGTTACCAGGGGTTCGGCGAAAAACTGTTTTTT. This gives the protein CASSYQGFGEKLFF.